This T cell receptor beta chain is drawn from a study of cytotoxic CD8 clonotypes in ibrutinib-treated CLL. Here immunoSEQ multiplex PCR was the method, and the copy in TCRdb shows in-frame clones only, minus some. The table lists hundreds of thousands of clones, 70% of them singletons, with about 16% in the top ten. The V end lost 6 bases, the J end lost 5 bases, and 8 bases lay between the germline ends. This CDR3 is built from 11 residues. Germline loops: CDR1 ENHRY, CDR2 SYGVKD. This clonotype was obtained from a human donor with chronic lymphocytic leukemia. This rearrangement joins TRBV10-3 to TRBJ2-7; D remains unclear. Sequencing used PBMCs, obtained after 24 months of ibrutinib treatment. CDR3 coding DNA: TGTGCCATCAGCTATAGTGACGAGCAGTACTTC. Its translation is CAISYSDEQYF.